The 28 T cell receptor beta chains in this list originate from one sample, sequenced in a study of cytomegalovirus exposure and HLA in healthy donors. PCR was performed using 60 Vbeta and 13 Jbeta primers. TCRdb's copy holds only in-frame clones and misses some; the assay was immunoSEQ multiplex PCR. The sample lists approximately 110,000 clones, about 74% occurring once. Sequenced sample: PBMCs. These receptors originate from a woman aged 45-65 years in good health and CMV-seropositive.

On this clone itself: Compared with germline, one end of the junction differs, possibly owing to a read error. The chain links TRBV7-2 to TRBJ2-3; 12 bases fit TRBD1. This CDR3 comprises 12 residues. Looked up from germline, CDR1 is SGHTA and CDR2 is FQGNSA. CDR3 loop: CASSLRDRGRHF. The CDR3 DNA follows: TGTGCCAGCAGCTTACGGGACAGGGGGCGACATTTT. Based on the CDR3 plus reference TRBV7-2 and TRBJ2-3, the full variable domain is GAGVSQSPSNKVTEKGKDVELRCDPISGHTALYWYRQSLGQGLEFLIYFQGNSAPDKSGLPSDRFSAERTGGSVSTLTIQRTQQEDSAVYLCASSLRDRGRHFGPGTRLTVL.

The chain links TRBV29-1 to TRBJ2-2; 7 bases line up with TRBD1. The CDR3 length is 15 residues. Germline loops: CDR1 SQVTM, CDR2 ANQGSEA. V was pared by 3 bases and J by 4 bases, with 8 bases of the junction left unmatched. The CDR3 sequence: CSVDIRDRVTGELFF. The CDR3 DNA is TGCAGCGTTGACATCCGGGACAGAGTCACCGGGGAGCTGTTTTTT.

J is TRBJ2-1 and V is TRBV6-1, with D tentatively TRBD1 (5 bases). This CDR3 is built from 15 residues. The germline gives CDR1 MNHNS, CDR2 SASEGT. V lost 10 bases and J lost 4, with 20 bases in between. Here the CDR3 DNA reads TGTGCCACCCTCAATCAGGGTCCCTCGTACAATGAGCAGTTCTTC. This encodes CATLNQGPSYNEQFF.

The chain is built from TRBV6-6 and TRBJ1-5; 7 bases match TRBD1. The CDR3 is 14 amino acids. V gave up 4 bases and J gave up 7 bases; unmatched junction bases: 7. Germline values: CDR1 MNHNY, CDR2 SVGAGI (reference sequence). The CDR3: CASSLDRVGQPQHF. CDR3 DNA: TGTGCCAGCAGTTTAGACAGGGTAGGGCAGCCCCAGCATTTT.

This rearrangement joins TRBV7-9 to TRBJ2-2, with D perhaps matching TRBD2 (5 bases). This CDR3 has 16 residues. The germline V gene encodes CDR1 SEHNR and CDR2 FQNEAQ (reference sequence). V was cut by 4 bases and J by 4 bases, with 16 bases left in between. DNA for the CDR3: TGTGCCAGCAGCTCTCCGCCAGGACTCATCACCGGGGAGCTGTTTTTT. Residues: CASSSPPGLITGELFF.

The chain has TRBV10-3 and TRBJ1-1, with D tentatively TRBD1 (5 bases). V lost 3 bases to trimming and J lost 5 bases, with 19 bases between them. The CDR3 runs to 16 residues. Germline assignment: CDR1 ENHRY and CDR2 SYGVKD. The CDR3 coding sequence is TGTGCCATCAGTGACCCGGGGAGGGGCGCGAGTACTGAAGCTTTCTTT. Its translation is CAISDPGRGASTEAFF.

The V and J genes are TRBV30 and TRBJ1-5, with 9 positions matching TRBD1. V gave up 4 bases and J gave up 5 bases; unmatched junction bases: 6. The length of the CDR3 is 14 residues. Germline CDR1 reads GTSNPN; CDR2 reads SVGIG (reference sequence). CDR3 coding DNA: TGTGCCTGGACTGGGACAGGGACTTATCAGCCCCAGCATTTT. Encoded protein: CAWTGTGTYQPQHF. The whole variable domain, remainder taken from reference TRBV30 and TRBJ1-5, is SQTIHQWPATLVQPVGSPLSLECTVEGTSNPNLYWYRQAAGRGLQLLFYSVGIGQISSEVPQNLSASRPQDRQFILSSKKLLLSDSGFYLCAWTGTGTYQPQHFGDGTRLSIL.

The CDR3 reads CASSQQLAGGYTGELFF. CDR3 nucleotides: TGTGCCAGCAGCCAACAACTAGCGGGGGGCTACACCGGGGAGCTGTTTTTT. V and J are TRBV4-2 and TRBJ2-2, with 12 bases matching TRBD2. Unmatched junction bases numbered 4, after V lost 2 bases and J lost 3 bases. Germline V CDR1 and CDR2: LGHNA, YNFKEQ. The CDR3 totals 17 residues.

The chain employs TRBV18 and TRBJ1-1; D is perhaps TRBD1 (5 bases). The CDR3 covers 14 residues. Between the trimmed V and J ends, which lost 4 bases and 1 base, there was a span of 10 bases. Germline values: CDR1 KGHSH, CDR2 LQKENI. CDR3 residues: CASSLGGGNTEAFF. CDR3 nucleotide sequence: TGTGCCAGCTCACTCGGGGGGGGGAACACTGAAGCTTTCTTT.

This chain links TRBV4-3 with TRBJ2-3; 9 positions agree with TRBD1. The junction had 10 bases not matched to a gene; V was cut back by 2 bases and J by 7 bases. This CDR3 has 16 amino acids. CDR1 LGHNA and CDR2 YSLEER come from the germline V gene. The CDR3 is CASSQTPGQGMNTQYF. In DNA, the CDR3 is TGCGCCAGCAGCCAAACACCGGGACAGGGTATGAATACGCAGTATTTT.

This clone was seen a single time. The rearrangement joins TRBV5-4 to TRBJ2-7; 10 bases are shared with TRBD2. Germline assignment: CDR1 SGHNT and CDR2 YYREEE (reference sequence). Unmatched junction bases numbered 9, after V lost 4 bases and J lost 5 bases. The CDR3 sequence is 15 residues long. CDR3 DNA sequence: TGTGCCAGCAGCATCGAGCGGGGGGGGCCCCACGAGCAGTACTTC. Translated, it gives CASSIERGGPHEQYF.

The CDR3 spells CASSYGTGHKKETQYF. CDR3 sequence (DNA): TGTGCCAGCAGTTACGGGACGGGACACAAAAAAGAGACCCAGTACTTC. The chain has TRBV6-5 and TRBJ2-5; TRBD1 might be the D (6 bases). Deletions cut 2 bases from V and 3 bases from J, with 16 bases between. The germline V gene encodes CDR1 MNHEY and CDR2 SVGAGI. The CDR3 consists of 16 residues.

V usage is TRBV7-9 and J usage is TRBJ1-2; D is unclear. The CDR3 contains 14 residues. CDR1 is SEHNR, CDR2 FQNEAQ, per germline (reference sequence). Trimming stripped 3 bases from V and 7 bases from J, with 15 bases between. The CDR3 region is CASSFSALRRGYTF. The CDR3 region has the DNA TGTGCCAGCAGCTTCTCGGCACTCAGGCGTGGCTACACCTTC.

This clone was picked up a small number of times. The chain combines TRBV28 with TRBJ1-2; no definite D call. The CDR3 runs to 16 residues. The V end was cut by 3 bases, the J end by 8 bases, with 22 bases between. Germline-derived CDR1 and CDR2 are MDHEN and SYDVKM. DNA for the CDR3: TGTGCCAGCAGTTTCTCCGGAGTCAAGAGGGCCCTGGGCTACACCTTC. Protein product: CASSFSGVKRALGYTF.

This chain uses TRBV6-5 with TRBJ2-1; D possibly corresponds to TRBD1 (5 bases). Germline V gene lookup returns CDR1 MNHEY and CDR2 SVGAGI. CDR3 length: 15 residues. V was shortened by 5 bases and J by 5 bases, with 16 bases between the two germline ends. The CDR3 region is CASSPSGGADNEQFF. Here the CDR3 DNA reads TGTGCCAGCAGTCCAAGTGGTGGGGCGGACAATGAGCAGTTCTTC.

V usage is TRBV7-8 and J usage is TRBJ2-7; possible D gene TRBD2, 6 bases. CDR3 length equals 14 residues. Per the germline V gene, CDR1 is SGHVS and CDR2 is FQNEAQ. Trimming removed 2 bases from V and 7 bases from J, with 15 bases in between. For the CDR3, the DNA is TGTGCCAGCAGCTTATACCGGGGGTCTGGGGAGCAGTACTTC. Amino acid sequence: CASSLYRGSGEQYF.

The chain employs TRBV6-1 and TRBJ2-2; 9 positions match TRBD1. Germline V lookup: CDR1 MNHNS, CDR2 SASEGT. The CDR3 loop spans 15 amino acids. Trimming removed 6 bases from V and 5 bases from J; junction bases left unmatched: 7. CDR3 bases: TGTGCCAGCAGAACCGGGACAGGGTATACCGGGGAGCTGTTTTTT. This codes for CASRTGTGYTGELFF.

The table lists this clone with many counts. The chain recombines TRBV4-1 with TRBJ2-6; weak D call: TRBD1 (5 bases). CDR1 and CDR2 (germline): MGHRA, YSYEKL. V was shortened by 6 bases and J by 0 bases, with 18 bases between the two germline ends. This CDR3 spans 18 amino acids. DNA for the CDR3: TGCGCCAGCAGACAGGTTGACATGGGATTCTCTGGGGCCAACGTCCTGACTTTC. It yields the protein CASRQVDMGFSGANVLTF.

The V and J genes are TRBV5-1 and TRBJ2-2; 10 bases align to TRBD1. The CDR3 runs 14 residues. The V and J ends lost 4 bases and 4 bases, in that order; junction bases with no gene match: 1. CDR1 is SGHRS and CDR2 is YFSETQ in the germline V gene. CDR3 nucleotides: TGCGCCAGCAGCCGGGACAGGGGCACCGGGGAGCTGTTTTTT. Its protein is CASSRDRGTGELFF.

The chain recombines TRBV7-6 with TRBJ2-2; D call uncertain. Germline CDR1 is SGHVS and CDR2 is FNYEAQ. Trimming removed 5 bases from V and 6 bases from J, with 7 bases in between. This CDR3 is built from 12 residues. The CDR3 DNA is TGTGCCAGCAGCACCCCGGCCGGGGAGCTGTTTTTT. Amino acids: CASSTPAGELFF.

This clone has only a few counts. The V and J genes are TRBV11-2 and TRBJ2-3; the D gene is possibly TRBD2 (5 bases). CDR1 is SGHAT and CDR2 is FQNNGV in the germline V gene. Trimming removed 1 base at V and 5 bases at J, with 10 bases between. This CDR3 comprises 14 residues. The CDR3 bases are TGTGCCAGCAGCTTAGTGAGGGTCCGAGATACGCAGTATTTT. It codes for CASSLVRVRDTQYF.

Of note for this clone: The sample contains more than one DNA sequence encoding this CDR3. This sequence joins TRBV18 and TRBJ1-5, with D hard to call. This CDR3 spans 15 amino acids. V was clipped by 0 bases and J by 2 bases, with 8 bases between them. In germline, CDR1 is KGHSH, CDR2 LQKENI. CDR3 amino acids: CASSPPGGGNQPQHF. As DNA, the CDR3 is TGTGCCAGCTCACCACCGGGAGGAGGCAATCAGCCCCAGCATTTT.

The V call is TRBV7-2, the J call TRBJ1-5; no clear D. The CDR3 is 16 residues long. CDR1 and CDR2 (germline): SGHTA, FQGNSA. V was shortened by 5 bases and J by 1 base, with 15 bases between the two germline ends. This CDR3 reads CASSTGSGLSNQPQHF. The CDR3 DNA sequence: TGTGCCAGCAGCACGGGGAGTGGACTGAGCAATCAGCCCCAGCATTTT.

The chain uses TRBV28 and TRBJ2-5; 9 bases are a match to TRBD2. The DNA end lines up better with TRBJ2-7; the J call may be wrong. The CDR3 has 14 amino acids. Germline CDR1 and CDR2: MDHEN and SYDVKM. This chain's CDR3 is CASTFSGGSYEQYF. In DNA, the CDR3 is TGTGCCAGCACCTTTAGCGGGGGATCCTACGAGCAGTACTTC.

This clone has only a few counts. This same CDR3 is encoded by further DNA sequences in the sample. The chain couples TRBV18 to TRBJ2-5; TRBD2 aligns across 7 bases. The trim removed 4 bases at V and 4 bases at J, leaving 3 bases unmatched. From germline, CDR1 is KGHSH and CDR2 LQKENI. This CDR3 is 13 amino acids long. This CDR3 reads CASSQSSGETQYF. The CDR3 DNA follows: TGTGCCAGCTCACAATCTAGCGGAGAGACCCAGTACTTC.

V gene TRBV30 combines with J gene TRBJ1-6; 7 bases agree with TRBD1. V lost 8 bases to trimming and J lost 7 bases; unmatched junction nucleotides: 8. Per germline, CDR1 GTSNPN and CDR2 SVGIG (reference sequence). The CDR3 covers 13 residues. CDR3: CAGARDRNSPLHF. The CDR3 coding sequence is TGTGCCGGAGCCCGGGACAGAAATTCACCCCTCCACTTT.

This chain uses TRBV10-3 with TRBJ2-1; 15 bases are a match to TRBD2. V lost 6 bases to trimming and J lost 8 bases; unmatched junction nucleotides: 5. Germline values: CDR1 ENHRY, CDR2 SYGVKD. The CDR3 is 15 amino acids. CDR3 residues: CAISGLAGGPDEQFF. The CDR3 DNA sequence: TGTGCCATCAGCGGACTAGCGGGGGGGCCTGATGAGCAGTTCTTC.

The J gene is TRBJ2-5, the V gene TRBV6-6; 7 bases match TRBD1. Germline trimming cut 6 bases from V and 5 bases from J; bases unmatched to any gene: 12. Germline V gene sequence: CDR1 MNHNY, CDR2 SVGAGI (reference sequence). This CDR3 region has 15 residues. The CDR3 bases are TGTGCCAGCAGCTGGACAGGCCGAGGTGGGGAGACCCAGTACTTC. This gives the protein CASSWTGRGGETQYF.